The TCR beta chain described here comes from a study of T-cell reconstitution after alpha-beta-depleted transplantation in children. Per the germline V gene, CDR1 is MDHEN and CDR2 is SYDVKM. The CDR3 totals 22 residues. The junction had 16 bases not matched to a gene; V was cut back by 3 bases and J by 2 bases. A library of TCRbeta sequences, prepared with unique molecular identifiers, was generated. Each CDR3 protein gets one entry after TCRdb re-called the PCR reads with MiXCR. The table shows about 830,000 distinct CDR3 sequences, with under 20% occurring only once. This chain joins TRBV28 and TRBJ2-1, with TRBD2 matching 16 bases. Source: PBMCs, mostly from graft donor cells, taken 360 days after TCRalphabeta/CD19-depleted stem cell transplant. The clonotype was recovered from a male patient between 5 and 17 years old who had a stem cell transplant for acute lymphoblastic leukemia, so the T cells may come from the graft donor. As DNA, the CDR3 is TGTGCCAGCAGTTTCCCACACCACCCGGGACTAGCGGGAGGGCTGGCCTACAATGAGCAGTTCTTC. Protein sequence: CASSFPHHPGLAGGLAYNEQFF.